This T cell receptor (beta chain) was captured in a study of CD8 T cells in ankylosing spondylitis. Study results and limitations: What appeared characteristic of ankylosing spondylitis blood was a TCR beta motif of eight highly homologous variants.

This clonotype was seen a few times. Its antigen is undetermined. Each TCR beta library was made by quantitative 5'-RACE that incorporated molecular barcodes. TCRdb passed the 5' RACE reads through MiXCR, listing each CDR3 protein once. Among 500,000 to 650,000 distinct CDR3 sequences listed, approximately 5.3% were seen once. This CDR3 contains 15 residues. From germline, CDR1 is SGHAT and CDR2 FQDESV (reference sequence). V was pared by 2 bases and J by 4 bases, with 8 bases of the junction left unmatched. What was sequenced was blood, either unsorted or a sorted T cell fraction (not recorded which). This rearrangement joins TRBV11-1 to TRBJ2-7; 7 bases are a match to TRBD2. This TCR derives from a male donor with ankylosing spondylitis. The DNA for the CDR3 is TGTGCCAGCAGCTTAAGGCCGGGAGGATGGTACGAGCAGTACTTC. Amino acids: CASSLRPGGWYEQYF.